Below, one TCR beta chain is given with its context. Its antigen is unidentified. In the PCR, 60 Vbeta and 13 Jbeta primers were used. Here immunoSEQ multiplex PCR was the method, and the copy in TCRdb shows in-frame clones only, minus some. The sample includes 150,000 to 200,000 clones, roughly 70% of them seen just once. Germline V lookup: CDR1 MNHNS, CDR2 SASEGT. The V and J ends lost 8 bases and 4 bases, in that order; junction bases with no gene match: 8. The CDR3 extends over 14 amino acids. This entry is derived from a study of cytomegalovirus exposure and HLA in healthy donors. Findings of the study overall: The CMV antigen specificity of a few CMV-associated chains was confirmed through in vitro analysis. Prior analysis indicated that the majority of TCR beta V segments exhibited productivity approximately 90% or approximately 30% of the time. Investigators reported fewer than 200 TCR beta chains as tied to cytomegalovirus.

The chain recombines TRBV6-1 with TRBJ1-5; 7 nucleotides match TRBD1. This receptor was obtained from a woman aged 45-60 years in good health and CMV-seropositive. The material sequenced was PBMCs. This chain's CDR3 is CASADRRMNQPQHF. The CDR3 DNA sequence: TGTGCCAGCGCGGACAGGAGAATGAATCAGCCCCAGCATTTT.